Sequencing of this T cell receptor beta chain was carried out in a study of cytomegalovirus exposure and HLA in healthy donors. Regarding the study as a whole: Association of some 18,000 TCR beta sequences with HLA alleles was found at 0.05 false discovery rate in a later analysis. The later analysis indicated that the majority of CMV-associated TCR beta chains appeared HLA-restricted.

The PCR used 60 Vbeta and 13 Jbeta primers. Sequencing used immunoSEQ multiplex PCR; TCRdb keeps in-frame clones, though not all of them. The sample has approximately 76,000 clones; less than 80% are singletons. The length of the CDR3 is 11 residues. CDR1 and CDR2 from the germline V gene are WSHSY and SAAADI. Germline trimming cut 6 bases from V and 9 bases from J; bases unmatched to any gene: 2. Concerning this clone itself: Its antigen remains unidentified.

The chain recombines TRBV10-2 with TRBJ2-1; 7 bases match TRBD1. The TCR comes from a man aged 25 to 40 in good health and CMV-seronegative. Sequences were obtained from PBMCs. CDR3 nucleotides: TGCGCCAGCAGGTGGACAGGTGAGCAGTTCTTC. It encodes CASRWTGEQFF.